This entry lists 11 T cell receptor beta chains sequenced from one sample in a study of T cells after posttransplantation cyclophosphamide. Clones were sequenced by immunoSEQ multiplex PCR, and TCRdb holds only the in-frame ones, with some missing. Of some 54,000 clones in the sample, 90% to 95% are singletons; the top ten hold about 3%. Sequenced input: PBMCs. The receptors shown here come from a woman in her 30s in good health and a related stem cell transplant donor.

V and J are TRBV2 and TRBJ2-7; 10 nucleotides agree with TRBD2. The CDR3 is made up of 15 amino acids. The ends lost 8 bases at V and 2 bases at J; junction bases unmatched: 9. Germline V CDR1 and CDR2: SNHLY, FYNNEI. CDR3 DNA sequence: TGTGCCAGCGAGGAAAGGCTAGCGGGGGCCTACGAGCAGTACTTC. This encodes CASEERLAGAYEQYF.

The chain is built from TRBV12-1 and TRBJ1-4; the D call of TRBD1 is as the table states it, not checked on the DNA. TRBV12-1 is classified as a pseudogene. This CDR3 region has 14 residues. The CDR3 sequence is CASSFWRQHEKLFF. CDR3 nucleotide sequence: TGTGCCAGCAGCTTTTGGAGACAGCATGAAAAACTGTTTTTT.

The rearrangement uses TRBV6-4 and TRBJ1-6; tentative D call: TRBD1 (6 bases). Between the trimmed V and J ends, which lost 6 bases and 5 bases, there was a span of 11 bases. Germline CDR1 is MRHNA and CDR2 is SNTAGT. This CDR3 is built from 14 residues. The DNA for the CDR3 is TGTGCCAGCAGCGAGGGACACCATAATTCACCCCTCCACTTT. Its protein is CASSEGHHNSPLHF.

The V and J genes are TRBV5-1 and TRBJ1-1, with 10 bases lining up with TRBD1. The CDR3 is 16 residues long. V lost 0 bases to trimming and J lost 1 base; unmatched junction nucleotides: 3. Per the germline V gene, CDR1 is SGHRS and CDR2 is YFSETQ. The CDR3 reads CASSLGQGARNTEAFF. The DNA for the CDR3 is TGCGCCAGCAGCTTGGGACAGGGGGCTAGGAACACTGAAGCTTTCTTT.

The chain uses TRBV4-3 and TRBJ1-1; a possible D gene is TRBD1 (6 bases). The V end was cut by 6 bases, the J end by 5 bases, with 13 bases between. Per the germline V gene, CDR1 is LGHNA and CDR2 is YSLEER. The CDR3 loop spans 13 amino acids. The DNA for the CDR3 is TGCGCCAGCAGTACGGGGACAACAACTGAAGCTTTCTTT. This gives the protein CASSTGTTTEAFF.

CDR3 bases: TGTGCCAGCTCACCACAAGGTTCACAGGGTATGGCTGAAGCTTTCTTT. It specifies CASSPQGSQGMAEAFF. The chain joins TRBV18 to TRBJ1-1; tentatively, D is TRBD1 (6 bases). V was shortened by 1 base and J by 6 bases, with 18 bases between the two germline ends. This CDR3 is 16 amino acids long. Germline loops: CDR1 KGHSH, CDR2 LQKENI.

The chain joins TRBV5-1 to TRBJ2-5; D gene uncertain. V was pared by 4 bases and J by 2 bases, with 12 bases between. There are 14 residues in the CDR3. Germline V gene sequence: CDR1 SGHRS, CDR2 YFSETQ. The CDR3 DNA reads TGCGCCAGCAGCATATTGGGCAGGCAAGAGACCCAGTACTTC. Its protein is CASSILGRQETQYF.

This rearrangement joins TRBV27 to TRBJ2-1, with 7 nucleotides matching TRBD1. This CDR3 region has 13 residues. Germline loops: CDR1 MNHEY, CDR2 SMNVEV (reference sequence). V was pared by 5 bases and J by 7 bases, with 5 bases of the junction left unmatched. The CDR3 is CASSARQGNEQFF. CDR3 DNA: TGTGCCAGCAGTGCACGACAGGGAAATGAGCAGTTCTTC.

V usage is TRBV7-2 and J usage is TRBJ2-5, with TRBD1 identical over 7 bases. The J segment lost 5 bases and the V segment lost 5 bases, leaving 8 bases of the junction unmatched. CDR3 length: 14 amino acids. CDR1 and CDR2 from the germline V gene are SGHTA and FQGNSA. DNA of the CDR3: TGTGCCAGCAGCGCTAGGGGGCCGCGGGAGACCCAGTACTTC. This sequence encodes CASSARGPRETQYF. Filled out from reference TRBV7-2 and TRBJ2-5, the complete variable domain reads GAGVSQSPSNKVTEKGKDVELRCDPISGHTALYWYRQSLGQGLEFLIYFQGNSAPDKSGLPSDRFSAERTGGSVSTLTIQRTQQEDSAVYLCASSARGPRETQYFGPGTRLLVL.

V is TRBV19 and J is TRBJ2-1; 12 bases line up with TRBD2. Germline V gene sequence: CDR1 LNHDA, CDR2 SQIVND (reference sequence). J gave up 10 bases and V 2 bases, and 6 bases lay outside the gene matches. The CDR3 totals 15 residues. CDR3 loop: CASSIHRTSGTEQFF. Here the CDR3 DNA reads TGTGCCAGTAGTATACATAGGACTAGCGGGACGGAGCAGTTCTTC.

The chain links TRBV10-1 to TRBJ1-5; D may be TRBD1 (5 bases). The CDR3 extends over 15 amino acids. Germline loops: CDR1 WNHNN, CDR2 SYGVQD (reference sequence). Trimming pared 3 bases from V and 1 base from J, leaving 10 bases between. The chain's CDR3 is CASSEKGISNQPQHF. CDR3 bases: TGCGCCAGCAGTGAAAAGGGGATCAGCAATCAGCCCCAGCATTTT.